This entry lists 14 T cell receptor beta chains sequenced from one sample in a study of T cell responses to AZD1222 COVID-19 vaccine. Assay used: immunoSEQ multiplex PCR; TCRdb lists only in-frame clones, some missing. The data show approximately 180,000 clones, roughly nine tenths seen once. This sample comprised peripheral blood, obtained on day 0 of AZD1222 vaccination. The origin of the receptors is an adult in good health.

In this sample, this clone turned up once. This chain connects TRBV18 to TRBJ2-1; 9 bases match TRBD1. Trimming at V came to 3 bases and at J to 4 bases, leaving 4 bases not matched to a gene. This CDR3 contains 15 residues. CDR1 and CDR2 from the germline V gene are KGHSH and LQKENI. CDR3 DNA: TGTGCCAGCTCACCCGGACAGGGGCCTTACAATGAGCAGTTCTTC. Translation: CASSPGQGPYNEQFF.

This chain joins TRBV11-3 and TRBJ2-5, with no clear D. The V gene's germline CDR1 is SGHNT and CDR2 YENEEA. V gave up 2 bases and J gave up 5 bases, with 12 bases separating them. The CDR3 length is 14 residues. The CDR3 DNA reads TGTGCCAGCAGCTTATTCTCAGAGTCGGAGACCCAGTACTTC. Translated, it gives CASSLFSESETQYF.

The chain has TRBV27 and TRBJ1-5; tentatively, D is TRBD1 (6 bases). Between the trimmed V and J ends, which lost 2 bases and 6 bases, there was a span of 11 bases. This CDR3 comprises 14 residues. CDR1 and CDR2 from the germline V gene are MNHEY and SMNVEV (reference sequence). As DNA, the CDR3 is TGTGCCAGCAGTTTAGCCGGGGGCCGTCAGCCCCAGCATTTT. Protein sequence: CASSLAGGRQPQHF.

The chain combines TRBV7-6 with TRBJ2-7, with 14 bases fitting TRBD2. This CDR3 spans 16 amino acids. The V gene end was trimmed by 4 bases and the J gene end by 0 bases; junction bases not matched to a gene: 2. The germline V gene encodes CDR1 SGHVS and CDR2 FNYEAQ. In DNA, the CDR3 is TGTGCCAGCAGCTCAGGGACTAGCGGGAGCTCCTACGAGCAGTACTTC. Translating gives CASSSGTSGSSYEQYF.

In this sample, this clone turned up once. This sequence joins TRBV5-6 and TRBJ2-1; TRBD2 agrees at 7 bases. The germline CDR1 and CDR2 sequences are SGHDT and YYEEEE. J was trimmed by 0 bases and V by 4 bases; bases with no gene match: 4. The CDR3 sequence is 15 residues long. This chain's CDR3 is CASSGGSASYNEQFF. The CDR3 DNA sequence: TGTGCCAGCAGCGGCGGGAGTGCCTCCTACAATGAGCAGTTCTTC.

The chain carries TRBV18 and TRBJ1-1, with 7 positions matching TRBD1. Germline V lookup: CDR1 KGHSH, CDR2 LQKENI. V dropped 2 bases and J dropped 5; count of bases not matched to a gene: 11. The CDR3 consists of 16 residues. The CDR3 coding sequence is TGTGCCAGCTCACCAAGGTCAGGGGGTGGGGGAACTGAAGCTTTCTTT. Protein sequence: CASSPRSGGGGTEAFF.

V is TRBV9 and J is TRBJ1-2; D perhaps matches TRBD1 (5 bases). The CDR3 totals 16 residues. The V gene's germline CDR1 is SGDLS and CDR2 YYNGEE. Trimming removed 2 bases from V and 6 bases from J, with 20 bases in between. The CDR3 region is CASSVGVSLPFNGYTF. For the CDR3, the DNA is TGTGCCAGCAGCGTGGGGGTGTCCCTTCCTTTTAATGGCTACACCTTC.

The rearrangement uses TRBV7-9 and TRBJ2-1, with D possibly being TRBD1 or TRBD2 (5 bases each). The ends were cut back, 5 bases at V and 7 bases at J, with 9 bases in the middle. CDR3 length: 12 residues. The germline CDR1 and CDR2 sequences are SEHNR and FQNEAQ (reference sequence). The CDR3 DNA sequence: TGTGCCAGCAGCCTTGAGGGGAATGAGCAGTTCTTC. This translates into CASSLEGNEQFF.

The rearrangement joins TRBV29-1 to TRBJ2-4; TRBD2 matches at 7 bases. The germline V gene encodes CDR1 SQVTM and CDR2 ANQGSEA. This CDR3 has 16 amino acids. V shed 5 bases, J shed 0 bases, and the junction held 10 bases outside the gene matches. CDR3 nucleotides: TGCAGCGTTTCTCCAGGCGGGGGACTAGCCAAAAACATTCAGTACTTC. Amino acids: CSVSPGGGLAKNIQYF.

The CDR3 spells CASGPTGGAGSNQPQHF. The CDR3 nucleotides are TGTGCCAGTGGCCCAACAGGGGGCGCAGGAAGCAATCAGCCCCAGCATTTT. The chain joins TRBV19 to TRBJ1-5; 9 bases are a match to TRBD1. Germline assignment: CDR1 LNHDA and CDR2 SQIVND (reference sequence). V shed 8 bases and J 1 base; nucleotides not matched to a gene: 12. The CDR3 has 17 amino acids.

V usage is TRBV13 and J usage is TRBJ2-1, with TRBD1 matching 9 bases. V shed 2 bases, J shed 0 bases, and the junction held 5 bases outside the gene matches. The CDR3 is 17 amino acids. Germline values: CDR1 PRHDT, CDR2 FYEKMQ (reference sequence). The CDR3 sequence is CASSLLGTGNSYNEQFF. DNA for the CDR3: TGTGCCAGCAGCTTACTTGGGACAGGGAACTCCTACAATGAGCAGTTCTTC. Using reference TRBV13 and TRBJ2-1 for the parts outside the CDR3, the full variable domain is AAGVIQSPRHLIKEKRETATLKCYPIPRHDTVYWYQQGPGQDPQFLISFYEKMQSDKGSIPDRFSAQQFSDYHSELNMSSLELGDSALYFCASSLLGTGNSYNEQFFGPGTRLTVL.

This sequence joins TRBV4-1 and TRBJ1-3; D possibly corresponds to TRBD1 (6 bases). Looked up from germline, CDR1 is MGHRA and CDR2 is YSYEKL. The CDR3 spans 15 residues. Deletions cut 3 bases from V and 0 bases from J, with 9 bases between. The CDR3 bases are TGCGCCAGCAGCCAGGAGGACAGCTCTGGAAACACCATATATTTT. Amino acids: CASSQEDSSGNTIYF.

The J gene is TRBJ1-5, the V gene TRBV19; possible D gene TRBD1, 5 bases. V gave up 10 bases and J gave up 9 bases, with 13 bases separating them. Looked up from germline, CDR1 is LNHDA and CDR2 is SQIVND (reference sequence). The CDR3 runs 11 residues. The CDR3 loop is CAIGTYWPQHF. The CDR3 bases are TGTGCCATAGGGACTTATTGGCCCCAGCATTTT.

The chain joins TRBV15 to TRBJ1-1; 7 bases agree with TRBD1. The V and J ends lost 1 base and 1 base, in that order; junction bases with no gene match: 9. From germline, CDR1 is LNHNV and CDR2 YYDKDF (reference sequence). The CDR3 totals 17 residues. CDR3 region: CATSRGLQGTSNTEAFF. As DNA, the CDR3 is TGTGCCACCAGCAGAGGCCTACAGGGGACCTCGAACACTGAAGCTTTCTTT.